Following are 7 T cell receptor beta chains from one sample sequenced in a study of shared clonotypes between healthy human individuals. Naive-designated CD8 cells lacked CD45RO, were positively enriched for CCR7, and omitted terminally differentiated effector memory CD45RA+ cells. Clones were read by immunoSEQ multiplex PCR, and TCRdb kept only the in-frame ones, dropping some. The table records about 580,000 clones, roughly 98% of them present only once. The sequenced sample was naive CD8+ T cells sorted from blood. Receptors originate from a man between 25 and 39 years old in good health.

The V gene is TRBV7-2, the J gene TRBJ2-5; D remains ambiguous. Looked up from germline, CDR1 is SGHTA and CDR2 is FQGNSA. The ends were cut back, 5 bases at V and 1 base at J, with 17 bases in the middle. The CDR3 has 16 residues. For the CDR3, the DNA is TGTGCCAGCAGCCAAGGTGGAAGTCAGTTCCAAGAGACCCAGTACTTC. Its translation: CASSQGGSQFQETQYF.

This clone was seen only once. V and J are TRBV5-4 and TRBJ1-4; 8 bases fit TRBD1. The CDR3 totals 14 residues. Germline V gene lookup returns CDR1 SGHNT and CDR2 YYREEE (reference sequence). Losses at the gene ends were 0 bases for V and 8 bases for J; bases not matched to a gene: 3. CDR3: CASSLGTGTEKLFF. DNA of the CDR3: TGTGCCAGCAGCTTGGGGACAGGGACCGAAAAACTGTTTTTT.

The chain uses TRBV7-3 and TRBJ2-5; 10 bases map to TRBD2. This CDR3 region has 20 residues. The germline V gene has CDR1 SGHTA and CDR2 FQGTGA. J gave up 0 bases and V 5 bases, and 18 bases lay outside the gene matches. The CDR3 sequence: CASSPGTSVRTGWDQETQYF. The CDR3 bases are TGTGCCAGCAGCCCTGGGACTAGCGTGAGGACCGGATGGGACCAAGAGACCCAGTACTTC. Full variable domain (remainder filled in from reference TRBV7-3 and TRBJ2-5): GAGVSQTPSNKVTEKGKYVELRCDPISGHTALYWYRQSLGQGPEFLIYFQGTGAADDSGLPNDRFFAVRPEGSVSTLKIQRTERGDSAVYLCASSPGTSVRTGWDQETQYFGPGTRLLVL.

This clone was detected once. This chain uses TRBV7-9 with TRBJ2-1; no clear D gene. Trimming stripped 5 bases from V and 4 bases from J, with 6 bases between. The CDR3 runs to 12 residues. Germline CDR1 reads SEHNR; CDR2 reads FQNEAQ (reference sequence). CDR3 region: CASSPGYNEQFF. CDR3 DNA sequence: TGTGCCAGCAGCCCCGGGTACAATGAGCAGTTCTTC.

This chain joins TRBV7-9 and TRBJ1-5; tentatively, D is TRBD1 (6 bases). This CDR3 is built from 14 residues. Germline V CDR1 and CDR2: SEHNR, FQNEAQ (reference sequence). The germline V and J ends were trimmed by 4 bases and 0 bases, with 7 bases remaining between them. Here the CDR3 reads CASSSQGSNQPQHF. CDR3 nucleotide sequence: TGTGCCAGCAGCTCACAGGGTAGCAATCAGCCCCAGCATTTT.

CDR3 sequence (DNA): TGCGCCAGCAGCTTGAACGCGGACACCGGGGACAATGAGCAGTTCTTC. Translated, it gives CASSLNADTGDNEQFF. V usage is TRBV5-1 and J usage is TRBJ2-1, with D perhaps assigned TRBD1 or TRBD2 (5 bases each). V lost 1 base to trimming and J lost 5 bases, with 16 bases between them. The germline CDR1 and CDR2 sequences are SGHRS and YFSETQ. The CDR3 runs 16 residues. The full variable domain, with the rest looked up from reference TRBV5-1 and TRBJ2-1, is KAGVTQTPRYLIKTRGQQVTLSCSPISGHRSVSWYQQTPGQGLQFLFEYFSETQRNKGNFPGRFSGRQFSNSRSEMNVSTLELGDSALYLCASSLNADTGDNEQFFGPGTRLTVL.

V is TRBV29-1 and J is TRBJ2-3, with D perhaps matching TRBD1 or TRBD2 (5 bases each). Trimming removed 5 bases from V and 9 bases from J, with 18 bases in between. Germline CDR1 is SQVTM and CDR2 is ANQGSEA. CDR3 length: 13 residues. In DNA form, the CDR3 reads TGCAGCGTTTGGTTAATCGGGGACGGGACGCAGTATTTT. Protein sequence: CSVWLIGDGTQYF.